This T cell receptor beta chain was recovered during a study of OX40 agonist ivuxolimab in advanced cancers. For context, the study as a whole: The costimulatory receptor OX40 (CD134) was targeted by ivuxolimab, a fully human IgG2 agonistic monoclonal antibody. Partial responses occurred in three dose-escalation patients, of whom one had hepatocellular carcinoma and two had cutaneous melanoma. The paper covers the monotherapy dose-escalation part of the phase I ivuxolimab trial, which included N = 52 patients. Among the 52 dose-escalation patients, approximately 20 had hepatocellular carcinoma, roughly 15 melanoma, 9 renal cell carcinoma and 9 head and neck cancer. Patients were allowed to have had prior anti-PD-1, anti-PD-L1 or anti-CTLA-4 therapy, and around 41% of the dose-escalation patients had previously received checkpoint inhibitors. In the dose-escalation cohort, over 65% of patients were male, and the mean age was approximately 60 years, with a range of roughly 20 to 85. Peripheral TCRbeta sequencing aimed to test whether ivuxolimab altered TCR sequence diversity and caused clonal T-cell expansion. Intravenous ivuxolimab was administered to patients every 2 weeks at six dose levels: 0.01, 0.1, 0.3, 1.5, 3 and 10 mg/kg. Broader findings and caveats from the paper: Low levels of normalized T-cell clonal expansion were also seen in some nonresponding patients. The antigen specificity of the clonally expanded peripheral T cells was not determined. At doses of 0.1 to 3.0 mg/kg, clonal expansion of both CD4+ and CD8+ blood T cells was observed from baseline to week 6. On average, CD8+ T cells showed more expanded clones than CD4+ T cells after ivuxolimab. In partial responders in the 0.1-3.0 mg/kg groups, normalized peripheral clonal expansion was found to be among the lowest, especially among CD8+ T cells.

To sequence the TCRbeta CDR3 region, genomic DNA was isolated from the sorted cells. TCRbeta CDR3 regions were sequenced using the immunoSEQ Assay. TCRdb took this table from immuneACCESS and kept in-frame rearrangements with V and J called. Such tables lack part of the clones; where checked against another copy, unresolved V genes explain under half of the gap, and the rest is unexplained. The sample has some 85,000 clones on record, 80% to 90% of them singletons. Of the sample, roughly 0.23% is held by the ten largest clones. For CDR1 and CDR2, the germline V gene (reference sequence) lists SGHNT and YYREEE. Trimming accounts for 0 bases at V and 1 base at J, while the number of junction bases matched to no gene is 3. From its cysteine to its phenylalanine, the CDR3 spans 15 amino acids. Of the read, only the CDR3 DNA is kept; its 45 bases are in frame from base 1. Turning to this clone: Its recognized antigen is unknown. One base away there is no much larger clone; base qualities are not given.

The trial excluded patients who had a history of autoimmune disease or who were on systemic immunosuppression. Peripheral blood for TCR sequencing was collected from all dose cohorts at baseline, on cycle 4 day 1, and on cycle 7 day 1. Samples came from an open-label, multicenter, first-in-human phase I dose-escalation trial of ivuxolimab. Adults with locally advanced or metastatic head and neck squamous cell, hepatocellular, melanoma or renal cell carcinoma were enrolled in the trial. CD4+ and CD8+ T cells were sorted separately from peripheral blood before TCR sequencing. Recombination connected TRBV5-4 to TRBJ2-5, with TRBD2 identical over 7 junction bases. The TCR sequence derives from an adult with an advanced solid tumor such as melanoma, head and neck, liver or kidney cancer. Sample: CD4+ or CD8+ T cells sorted from blood, taken in a trial of the OX40 agonist ivuxolimab. The nucleotide sequence reads as follows: TGTGCCAGCAGCTTGGATGGCGGGGGCCAAGAGACCCAGTACTTC. Its translation is CASSLDGGGQETQYF.